What follows describes a single TCR beta chain. No antigen is known for it. Per-base quality was not reported, and no clone a single base away is much larger than it. Participants in the prospective study were aged roughly 18 to 100 years, lived in some 24 United States geographic areas, and enrolled through a virtual design. To assign participants to cohorts, the prospective study relied on clinical history that participants themselves reported in a screening survey and a study questionnaire. Mobile phlebotomists in the prospective study collected whole blood, serum and a nasopharyngeal or oropharyngeal swab from every participant. Additional blood draws and questionnaires over an approximately two-month period could optionally be provided by prospective study participants. Blood samples from the prospective study were shipped frozen or at room temperature prior to DNA extraction. The sample originates from a study of blood T cell repertoires in COVID-19 (dated by TCRdb to 2019 to 2021). About the investigation overall: Collaborator samples came from the United States, Italy and Spain and covered acute and convalescent phases of COVID-19. The prospective study material was composed of cDNA or gDNA derived from T cells, B-cell-depleted T cells, or PBMCs. Subjects who had been exposed to COVID-19, were actively infected with it, or had recovered from it provided the deeply sampled blood TCRbeta repertoires that made up the dataset. A freely available public database, intended as a resource for researchers studying the immune response to SARS-CoV-2, is where the repertoires were released. Samples were obtained from the ongoing ImmuneRACE study (first 160 participants) and from about 1,300 subjects provided by 6 global collaborators. The sample metadata nearly always contained a de-identified subject ID, COVID-19 status, age in years and sex. HLA class I and class II types, where available, came from metadata supplied by the sample provider rather than from assay-based typing. What the research found in general, with its limitations: Clinical and demographic metadata were provided uncurated, with the amount varying by source and participant.

TCRbeta CDR3 regions were amplified from genomic DNA using the immunoSEQ Assay, a bias-controlled multiplex PCR. As for the original processing: The number of nucleated cells in each sample was estimated from the amplification of reference gene primers within the assay. Sequence reads were collapsed and filtered to measure the absolute abundance of every unique TCRbeta CDR3 rearrangement. Productive Simpson clonality was computed per sample as the square root of Simpson's diversity index over productive rearrangements. TCRdb re-hosts the immuneACCESS table, in-frame sequences only. Its copies lack some clones; in the studies checked, an unresolved V gene accounts for under half of them, and the cause for the rest is not known. V and J calls and clone size are those listed in that table; D and trimming were worked out from the DNA. The sample yields about 400,000 clones; around 90% were counted once. The ten biggest clones cover about 2% of the sample.

The sample consisted of PBMCs or T cells enriched from blood (not recorded which). The origin of this receptor is a woman aged 18-30 years with acute COVID-19.

The base sequence is TGTGCCAGCACCCACGGGACTAGCGGGAGACAGCCCGGGGAGCTGTTTTTT. It translates as CASTHGTSGRQPGELFF. The rearranged chain carries TRBV7-9 and TRBJ2-2, with 14 central nucleotides matching TRBD2. The germline V end is reduced by 7 bases and the J end by 6 bases; junction bases left unmatched: 10. CDR1 SEHNR and CDR2 FQNEAQ were looked up in the germline V gene (reference sequence). From cysteine to phenylalanine, the CDR3 is 17 amino acids long. Only CDR3 DNA remains: 51 bases, in frame from the first base.